The clone carrying this T cell receptor (beta chain) was seen just once. Its matching antigen is unknown. PCR employed 60 Vbeta and 13 Jbeta primers. Source study methods: Unique TCR beta chains numbered roughly 80 million in a later analysis, with roughly 10 million shared. TCRdb keeps only in-frame clones here, not all; method: immunoSEQ multiplex PCR. The V and J calls and clone size are taken from that table; D and trimming were inferred from the DNA. The sample shows more than 110,000 clones, approximately 80% of them seen only once. The data originate from a study of cytomegalovirus exposure and HLA in healthy donors. This CDR3 is 15 amino acids long. Trimming shortened V by 5 bases and J by 4 bases, and 17 bases separated the two germline ends. Germline-derived CDR1 and CDR2 are SGHAT and FQNNGV. General study points: Likely technical artifact: a cluster of highly shared sequence variants. A link between a missense DCLRE1C variant and TCR beta V- and J-gene trimming emerged from a later analysis. Researchers reported from a later analysis that most CMV-associated TCR beta chains appeared HLA-restricted.

The sample was PBMCs. The TCR originated in a woman aged 50 to 65 in good health and CMV-seropositive. The genes are TRBV11-2 and TRBJ2-5, with D possibly TRBD2 on 6 matching bases. The CDR3 DNA reads as TGTGCCAGCAGCCCCCTCCCGGGAGTAGTAGAGACCCAGTACTTC. Translating it yields CASSPLPGVVETQYF.